One and the same sample provided the 16 T cell receptor beta chains below, sequenced in a study of T cell clones after liver transplantation. Profiled with immunoSEQ multiplex PCR; TCRdb holds only in-frame clones, not every one. The table shows around 100,000 clones, with more than 75% occurring only once. The material was CD4+ T cells from blood, obtained before liver transplant. These receptors all come from a human donor who received a liver transplant.

V is TRBV19 and J is TRBJ2-1; 12 nucleotides line up with TRBD2. Germline values: CDR1 LNHDA, CDR2 SQIVND (reference sequence). The J segment lost 9 bases and the V segment lost 7 bases, leaving 16 bases of the junction unmatched. The CDR3 length is 17 residues. The CDR3 DNA is TGTGCCAGTACCTGGGGGCGGCTAGCGGGAGGGCCGGGTGAGCAGTTCTTC. Translating gives CASTWGRLAGGPGEQFF.

The chain links TRBV6-1 to TRBJ2-3; no clear D. Per the germline V gene, CDR1 is MNHNS and CDR2 is SASEGT. V lost 0 bases, J lost 11 bases, and 9 bases lay in between. The CDR3 is 12 amino acids. The DNA of the CDR3 is TGTGCCAGCAGTGAAGCGTTGATAGAGCAGTATTTT. It translates to CASSEALIEQYF.

The V call is TRBV7-3, the J call TRBJ2-5; the match to TRBD2 covers 8 bases. Germline V gives CDR1 SGHTA, CDR2 FQGTGA. Losses at the gene ends were 8 bases for V and 5 bases for J; bases not matched to a gene: 7. The CDR3 sequence is 13 residues long. CDR3 nucleotides: TGTGCCAGCGCGGGAGGTTTGGGGGAGACCCAGTACTTC. This sequence encodes CASAGGLGETQYF.

The chain has TRBV7-7 and TRBJ2-7, with no clear D. Germline V gene lookup returns CDR1 SSHAT and CDR2 FNYEAQ (reference sequence). The CDR3 loop spans 15 amino acids. Trimming shortened V by 2 bases and J by 4 bases, and 15 bases separated the two germline ends. The CDR3 is CASSLSHGDSYEQYF. DNA of the CDR3: TGTGCCAGCAGCTTATCTCATGGGGATTCGTACGAGCAGTACTTC.

The chain joins TRBV19 to TRBJ2-1; 7 bases are shared with TRBD1. The CDR3 covers 14 residues. Per germline, CDR1 LNHDA and CDR2 SQIVND (reference sequence). The junction had 2 bases not matched to a gene; V was cut back by 1 base and J by 5 bases. The DNA for the CDR3 is TGTGCCAGTAGTATAGTACAGGGGCACAATGAGCAGTTCTTC. Protein product: CASSIVQGHNEQFF.

The genes are TRBV6-1 and TRBJ1-3; D may be TRBD1 (6 bases). V lost 6 bases to trimming and J lost 1 base, with 10 bases between them. There are 14 residues in the CDR3. Germline values: CDR1 MNHNS, CDR2 SASEGT. CDR3: CASSPGESGNTIYF. CDR3 bases: TGTGCCAGCAGCCCAGGGGAATCTGGAAACACCATATATTTT.

This chain uses TRBV7-6 with TRBJ1-1, with a possible D match to TRBD1 (5 bases). Trimming pared 3 bases from V and 5 bases from J, leaving 10 bases between. Germline V gene data show CDR1 as SGHVS and CDR2 as FNYEAQ. The CDR3 is 13 amino acids. The CDR3 spells CASSFGGVTEAFF. In DNA form, the CDR3 reads TGTGCCAGCAGCTTCGGGGGAGTAACTGAAGCTTTCTTT.

The chain is built from TRBV7-9 and TRBJ2-1; a possible D gene is TRBD1 (6 bases). This CDR3 region has 14 residues. In germline, CDR1 is SEHNR, CDR2 FQNEAQ (reference sequence). Trimming stripped 7 bases from V and 9 bases from J, with 19 bases between. CDR3 DNA sequence: TGTGCCAGCATAAACACAGGGATTGGTACTGAGCAGTTCTTC. Protein product: CASINTGIGTEQFF.

V is TRBV6-5 and J is TRBJ1-5; D uncertain. Trimming stripped 8 bases from V and 4 bases from J, with 12 bases between. This CDR3 has 13 amino acids. CDR1 is MNHEY and CDR2 is SVGAGI in the germline V gene. The DNA for the CDR3 is TGTGCCAGCTCACGGGGTAGGAATCAGCCCCAGCATTTT. Translated: CASSRGRNQPQHF.

The chain employs TRBV25-1 and TRBJ1-4; 8 nucleotides line up with TRBD1. Unmatched junction bases numbered 6, after V lost 6 bases and J lost 0 bases. The CDR3 extends over 16 amino acids. From germline, CDR1 is MGHDK and CDR2 SYGVNS. Written as DNA, the CDR3 is TGTGCCAGCAGGGTAGACAGGGGCGCAACTAATGAAAAACTGTTTTTT. Protein: CASRVDRGATNEKLFF.

V and J are TRBV2 and TRBJ2-3; 7 nucleotides agree with TRBD1. Looked up from germline, CDR1 is SNHLY and CDR2 is FYNNEI. This CDR3 has 15 residues. With V trimmed by 6 bases and J by 4 bases, 10 bases remained unmatched. CDR3 in amino acids: CASRVGQVKADTQYF. The CDR3 coding sequence is TGTGCCAGCAGGGTTGGACAGGTGAAGGCAGATACGCAGTATTTT.

V and J are TRBV5-1 and TRBJ2-1; possibly TRBD2 for D (6 bases). Trimming took 1 base from V and 1 from J, leaving 12 bases between them. CDR1 and CDR2 (germline): SGHRS, YFSETQ. This CDR3 contains 16 residues. Written as DNA, the CDR3 is TGCGCCAGCAGCTTGAGCGGGCCCATTTCCTACAATGAGCAGTTCTTC. As protein: CASSLSGPISYNEQFF.

The chain recombines TRBV7-6 with TRBJ1-1; possible D gene TRBD1, 5 bases. V was pared by 0 bases and J by 1 base, with 12 bases between. Germline values: CDR1 SGHVS, CDR2 FNYEAQ. This CDR3 is 16 amino acids long. CDR3 protein: CASSLAPPGTNTEAFF. The CDR3 DNA sequence: TGTGCCAGCAGCTTAGCGCCCCCAGGGACGAACACTGAAGCTTTCTTT. Based on the CDR3 plus reference TRBV7-6 and TRBJ1-1, the full variable domain is GAGVSQSPRYKVTKRGQDVALRCDPISGHVSLYWYRQALGQGPEFLTYFNYEAQQDKSGLPNDRFSAERPEGSISTLTIQRTEQRDSAMYRCASSLAPPGTNTEAFFGQGTRLTVV.

This chain links TRBV27 with TRBJ2-5; D may correspond to TRBD1 or TRBD2 (6 bases each). CDR3 size: 15 residues. With 5 bases removed from V and 5 bases from J, the gap between germline ends came to 18 bases. CDR1 is MNHEY, CDR2 SMNVEV, per germline (reference sequence). The CDR3 sequence: CASSTLVGGRETQYF. CDR3 nucleotide sequence: TGTGCCAGCAGTACACTAGTGGGGGGCAGGGAGACCCAGTACTTC.

The chain combines TRBV5-1 with TRBJ1-1; D is undetermined. Germline V gene data show CDR1 as SGHRS and CDR2 as YFSETQ. Trimming removed 1 base at V and 4 bases at J, with 11 bases between. CDR3 length equals 14 residues. DNA for the CDR3: TGCGCCAGCAGCTTGCAGTATACGGGCACTGAAGCTTTCTTT. Translation: CASSLQYTGTEAFF.

The rearrangement links TRBV7-9 to TRBJ2-7, with 7 bases lining up with TRBD1. The CDR3 sequence is 13 residues long. The V gene end was trimmed by 4 bases and the J gene end by 12 bases; junction bases not matched to a gene: 12. From germline, CDR1 is SEHNR and CDR2 FQNEAQ (reference sequence). The CDR3 nucleotides are TGTGCCAGCAGCTCGCCCCGGGGACAGACCTGGTACTTC. It codes for CASSSPRGQTWYF.